The sequence of this T cell receptor (beta chain) was determined in a study of cytomegalovirus exposure and HLA in healthy donors. Across the study: Tens of millions of unique TCR sequences came from HLA-typed donors in an early release.

V gave up 5 bases and J gave up 8 bases; unmatched junction bases: 20. CDR3 length: 17 residues. CDR1 and CDR2 from the germline V gene are SGHVS and FNYEAQ. The count of this clone is one. 60 Vbeta and 13 Jbeta primers were used in PCR. Only in-frame clones appear in the TCRdb table, and some are missing; sequencing was by immunoSEQ multiplex PCR. The repertoire includes around 120,000 clones, 83% of them detected once, and around 1.3% sits in the top ten. The V call is TRBV7-6, the J call TRBJ1-2; 7 bases agree with TRBD1. Specimen: PBMCs. The TCR sequence derives from a girl aged 2 to 10 in good health and CMV-seronegative. CDR3 DNA: TGTGCCAGCAGCGAGGGGAATCTCCGGGACAGCGTCGTCGGCTACACCTTC. This translates into CASSEGNLRDSVVGYTF.